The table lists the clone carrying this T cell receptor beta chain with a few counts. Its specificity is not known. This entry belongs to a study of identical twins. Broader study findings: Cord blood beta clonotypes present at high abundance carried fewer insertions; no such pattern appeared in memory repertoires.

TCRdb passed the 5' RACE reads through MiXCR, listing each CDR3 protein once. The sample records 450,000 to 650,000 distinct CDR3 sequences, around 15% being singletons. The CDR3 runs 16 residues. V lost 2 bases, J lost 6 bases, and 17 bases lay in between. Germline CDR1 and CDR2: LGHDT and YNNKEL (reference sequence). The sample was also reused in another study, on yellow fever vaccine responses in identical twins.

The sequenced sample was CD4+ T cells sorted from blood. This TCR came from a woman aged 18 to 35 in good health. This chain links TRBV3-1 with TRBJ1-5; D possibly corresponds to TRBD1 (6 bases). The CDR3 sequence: CASSQKGGDLVQPQHF. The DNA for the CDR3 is TGTGCCAGCAGCCAAAAGGGGGGGGACTTGGTTCAGCCCCAGCATTTT.